What follows are 5 T cell receptor beta chains derived from one specimen sequenced in a study of Ad26.COV2.S vaccination and SARS-CoV-2 variants. TCRdb's copy holds only in-frame clones and misses some; the assay was immunoSEQ multiplex PCR. The sample contains about 440,000 clones, 80% to 95% of which appear only once. Treatment indicated: about 20 received Ad26.COV2.S at low or high dose, single or two shots; 5 received placebo; per-sample allocation not given. Material that was analyzed had been drawn on day 63 after the first vaccine or placebo injection. The source was peripheral blood, collected in a trial of Ad26.COV2.S vaccine versus placebo. The receptors stem from a person between 18 and 65 years old who received the Ad26.COV2.S COVID-19 vaccine or a placebo.

A note on this clone: The sample holds other DNA sequences that translate to the same CDR3. The CDR3 DNA is TGTGCCAGCAGCCCGGGACTAGCGGGTACCTACGAGCAGTACTTC. Translating gives CASSPGLAGTYEQYF. The J gene is TRBJ2-7, the V gene TRBV7-2; 12 bases map to TRBD2. Germline CDR1 and CDR2: SGHTA and FQGNSA. CDR3 length: 15 residues. V shed 5 bases, J shed 2 bases, and the junction held 4 bases outside the gene matches.

This sequence joins TRBV9 and TRBJ2-7; no clear D gene. Germline V gene sequence: CDR1 SGDLS, CDR2 YYNGEE. This CDR3 is built from 13 residues. V was trimmed by 0 bases and J by 6 bases, leaving 10 bases between them. The CDR3 DNA follows: TGTGCCAGCAGCGTAGAGGGTGAAACCGAGCAGTACTTC. Translation: CASSVEGETEQYF.

The chain links TRBV10-3 to TRBJ2-5, with D perhaps TRBD1 or TRBD2 (8 bases each). Germline CDR1 and CDR2: ENHRY and SYGVKD. The length of the CDR3 is 19 residues. The germline V and J ends were trimmed by 4 bases and 4 bases, with 28 bases remaining between them. The CDR3: CAISAIGQGEAGVGETQYF. As DNA, the CDR3 is TGTGCCATCAGTGCTATAGGACAGGGCGAAGCGGGAGTAGGAGAGACCCAGTACTTC.

This clone is a singleton in its sample. The rearrangement uses TRBV29-1 and TRBJ1-1; 7 bases are shared with TRBD1. CDR1 is SQVTM, CDR2 ANQGSEA, per germline. This CDR3 is built from 14 residues. Trimming took 6 bases from V and 0 from J; bases not matched to a gene: 7. Written as DNA, the CDR3 is TGCAGCGTAAGCGAGACAGGGATGAACACTGAAGCTTTCTTT. Translation: CSVSETGMNTEAFF.

The CDR3 coding sequence is TGTGCCACCACTACGAGCTCCTACAATGAGCAGTTCTTC. Translated: CATTTSSYNEQFF. The chain couples TRBV10-3 to TRBJ2-1; D uncertain. Germline V gene lookup returns CDR1 ENHRY and CDR2 SYGVKD. CDR3 length equals 13 residues. The germline V and J ends were trimmed by 10 bases and 0 bases, with 10 bases remaining between them.